This T cell receptor (beta chain) was recorded in a study of blood T cell repertoires in COVID-19. Original handling: Amplification from reference gene primers served as the basis for estimated nucleated cell counts. Repertoires were generated with immunoSEQ multiplex PCR, while TCRdb's copy carries only in-frame clones and drops some. V and J calls plus clone size are reproduced from that table; the DNA served to infer D and trimming. Of roughly 100,000 clones listed, approximately 90% are singletons. Comments on this clone: At one end, the junction sequence differs from germline, possibly due to a read error.

Germline V gene data show CDR1 as MNHEY and CDR2 as SVGAGI. The CDR3 length is 13 residues. The V and J genes are TRBV6-5 and TRBJ1-2; D may be TRBD1 (5 bases). Sequenced sample: peripheral blood. This receptor was taken from a man over 45 in a cohort sampled during active COVID-19. CDR3 sequence reads: CASGRDTGVGYTF. The CDR3 region has the DNA TGCGCCAGCGGGAGGGATACGGGGGTAGGCTACACCTTC.